These 26 T cell receptor beta chains were all obtained from the same sample, sequenced in a study of T cells after yellow fever vaccination. One entry per CDR3 protein, called by TCRdb with MiXCR from the 5' RACE reads. The sample holds hundreds of thousands of distinct CDR3 sequences, 8.7% seen once. The input for sequencing was PBMCs, taken on the day of the first yellow fever vaccination. Every receptor here comes from a man between 18 and 29 years old who received the YFV17D yellow fever vaccine.

This clonotype was seen a few times. J is TRBJ2-7 and V is TRBV10-3, with 10 bases identical to TRBD1. The CDR3 covers 15 residues. Germline V gene data show CDR1 as ENHRY and CDR2 as SYGVKD. The J segment lost 3 bases and the V segment lost 0 bases, leaving 2 bases of the junction unmatched. In DNA form, the CDR3 reads TGTGCCATCAGTGAGTCGGGACAGGGGCTCTACGAGCAGTACGTC. It yields the protein CAISESGQGLYEQYV.

This clonotype was counted only a few times. V usage is TRBV24-1 and J usage is TRBJ2-1, with TRBD2 matching 10 bases. This CDR3 contains 15 residues. V was pared by 0 bases and J by 9 bases, with 4 bases of the junction left unmatched. Germline V gene sequence: CDR1 KGHDR, CDR2 SFDVKD. Here the CDR3 DNA reads TGTGCCACCAGTGATTTGCCCGAGCGGGGGGGTGAGCAGTTCTTC. Translated, it gives CATSDLPERGGEQFF.

The rearrangement links TRBV15 to TRBJ1-1; D call uncertain. V dropped 3 bases and J dropped 1 base, with 9 bases sitting between them. CDR3 length: 14 residues. CDR1 is LNHNV and CDR2 is YYDKDF in the germline V gene (reference sequence). CDR3 sequence reads: CATSRAAGNTEAFF. For the CDR3, the DNA is TGTGCCACCAGCAGGGCCGCTGGGAACACTGAAGCTTTCTTT. Full variable domain (missing parts from reference TRBV15 and TRBJ1-1): DAMVIQNPRYQVTQFGKPVTLSCSQTLNHNVMYWYQQKSSQAPKLLFHYYDKDFNNEADTPDNFQSRRPNTSFCFLDIRSPGLGDTAMYLCATSRAAGNTEAFFGQGTRLTVV.

The J gene is TRBJ1-3, the V gene TRBV20-1; no firm D call. CDR1 and CDR2 (germline): DFQATT, SNEGSKA (reference sequence). Trimming cost V 0 bases and J 0 bases, with 9 bases left between them. The CDR3 consists of 15 residues. CDR3 protein: CSARDRVRSGNTIYF. In DNA form, the CDR3 reads TGCAGTGCTAGAGATAGAGTGCGCTCTGGAAACACCATATATTTT.

This clonotype showed up just a few times. The chain couples TRBV12-3 or TRBV12-4 to TRBJ1-2; tentatively, D is TRBD1 (5 bases). The CDR3 loop spans 14 amino acids. Trimming left V 3 bases short and J 4 bases short, with 12 bases between. The CDR3 loop is CASSLALTAYGYTF. In DNA, the CDR3 is TGTGCCAGCAGTTTGGCGTTGACAGCCTATGGCTACACCTTC.

At least ten counts were recorded for this clonotype. J is TRBJ1-4 and V is TRBV2; TRBD1 agrees at 8 bases. There are 15 residues in the CDR3. V lost 5 bases, J lost 5 bases, and 7 bases stayed unmatched. Germline V gene lookup returns CDR1 SNHLY and CDR2 FYNNEI. The CDR3 protein is CASSSWTGTNEKLFF. The DNA for the CDR3 is TGTGCCAGCAGTAGTTGGACAGGGACCAATGAAAAACTGTTTTTT.

This sequence joins TRBV7-9 and TRBJ1-4, with 7 bases lining up with TRBD1. The J segment lost 12 bases and the V segment lost 4 bases, leaving 11 bases of the junction unmatched. This CDR3 region has 14 residues. Germline loops: CDR1 SEHNR, CDR2 FQNEAQ (reference sequence). The CDR3 protein is CASSSSARRGQLFF. CDR3 nucleotide sequence: TGTGCCAGCAGCTCGTCGGCACGGAGGGGGCAACTGTTTTTT.

This clonotype was counted a few times. The genes are TRBV4-2 and TRBJ1-1; D call uncertain. Germline V lookup: CDR1 LGHNA, CDR2 YNFKEQ. The CDR3 runs 15 residues. V gave up 0 bases and J gave up 7 bases, with 15 bases separating them. CDR3 nucleotides: TGTGCCAGCAGCCAAGACGCGGACGGAGCCTATGAAGCTTTCTTT. It translates to CASSQDADGAYEAFF.

The genes are TRBV3-1 and TRBJ2-1; D unclear. The CDR3 loop spans 14 amino acids. Trimming removed 4 bases from V and 9 bases from J, with 16 bases in between. Germline CDR1 reads LGHDT; CDR2 reads YNNKEL (reference sequence). CDR3 amino acids: CASSPPKTSSEQFF. CDR3 nucleotides: TGTGCCAGCAGCCCCCCCAAAACGTCCAGTGAGCAGTTCTTC.

This clonotype showed up just a few times. The genes are TRBV27 and TRBJ2-3, with 7 nucleotides matching TRBD2. With 4 bases clipped from V and 2 bases from J, the junction kept 6 bases outside the gene matches. The germline CDR1 and CDR2 sequences are MNHEY and SMNVEV (reference sequence). CDR3 length: 15 amino acids. CDR3 amino acids: CASSWTRLSTDTQYF. In DNA, the CDR3 is TGTGCCAGCAGTTGGACTAGACTGTCCACAGATACGCAGTATTTT.

This clonotype was counted between two and nine times. The chain joins TRBV6-1 to TRBJ2-7; TRBD1 aligns across 10 bases. Trimming took 6 bases from V and 0 from J; bases not matched to a gene: 5. This CDR3 is 15 amino acids long. The V gene's germline CDR1 is MNHNS and CDR2 SASEGT. The chain's CDR3 is CASSPDRGSSYEQYV. The CDR3 DNA is TGTGCCAGCAGCCCGGACAGGGGGAGCTCCTACGAGCAGTACGTC.

This clonotype occurred a few times. The chain employs TRBV4-1 and TRBJ1-3; D is uncertain. V shed 4 bases and J shed 5 bases, with 24 bases lying between them. The CDR3 loop spans 18 amino acids. In germline, CDR1 is MGHRA, CDR2 YSYEKL. CDR3 residues: CASSPTPGTSLGRNTIYF. The CDR3 DNA reads TGCGCCAGCAGCCCCACCCCGGGAACTTCCCTGGGGAGAAACACCATATATTTT.

This clonotype was detected ten times or more. The chain is built from TRBV3-1 and TRBJ1-2; 9 positions match TRBD1. After removal of 4 bases from V and 5 bases from J, the junction contained 5 bases not matched to a gene. From germline, CDR1 is LGHDT and CDR2 YNNKEL (reference sequence). There are 14 residues in the CDR3. The CDR3 coding sequence is TGTGCCAGCAGCCCGGATGGACAGGGGTATGGCTACACCTTC. This translates into CASSPDGQGYGYTF. Full variable domain (missing parts from reference TRBV3-1 and TRBJ1-2): DTAVSQTPKYLVTQMGNDKSIKCEQNLGHDTMYWYKQDSKKFLKIMFSYNNKELIINETVPNRFSPKSPDKAHLNLHINSLELGDSAVYFCASSPDGQGYGYTFGSGTRLTVV.

This clonotype was counted at least ten times. V is TRBV6-1 and J is TRBJ2-3, with D tentatively TRBD2 (6 bases). V was clipped by 6 bases and J by 6 bases, with 19 bases between them. This CDR3 spans 15 amino acids. The germline CDR1 and CDR2 sequences are MNHNS and SASEGT. The CDR3 reads CASRPQTRLADTQYF. CDR3 nucleotide sequence: TGTGCCAGCAGACCACAGACTAGATTGGCTGATACGCAGTATTTT.

The chain carries TRBV12-3 or TRBV12-4 and TRBJ2-5; no clear D gene. This CDR3 is built from 15 residues. Trimming left V 0 bases short and J 5 bases short, with 13 bases between. The CDR3 nucleotides read TGTGCCAGCAGTTTAGCGTGGGCCCTACCGGAGACCCAGTACTTC. Its translation is CASSLAWALPETQYF.

This clonotype was recorded a few times. V and J are TRBV5-1 and TRBJ2-3; 9 bases agree with TRBD2. J gave up 0 bases and V 5 bases, and 7 bases lay outside the gene matches. The CDR3 is made up of 16 amino acids. Germline CDR1 is SGHRS and CDR2 is YFSETQ. The CDR3 region is CASSTAGGASTDTQYF. CDR3 DNA sequence: TGCGCCAGCAGTACGGCGGGGGGGGCTAGCACAGATACGCAGTATTTT.

This clonotype was picked up a small number of times. The J gene is TRBJ1-1, the V gene TRBV6-1; D ambiguous. The CDR3 consists of 14 residues. Trimming pared 6 bases from V and 3 bases from J, leaving 14 bases between. Germline CDR1 MNHNS, CDR2 SASEGT. The DNA of the CDR3 is TGTGCCAGCAGACTCCGGACCTTCTACACTGAAGCTTTCTTT. Its protein is CASRLRTFYTEAFF.

A few counts support this clonotype. The J gene is TRBJ2-1, the V gene TRBV7-2, with 8 bases fitting TRBD2. This CDR3 spans 15 amino acids. V shed 3 bases, J shed 8 bases, and the junction held 9 bases outside the gene matches. The V gene's germline CDR1 is SGHTA and CDR2 FQGNSA. The CDR3 protein is CASSFGAGGSDEQFF. CDR3 in DNA: TGTGCCAGCAGCTTCGGGGCGGGGGGCAGCGATGAGCAGTTCTTC.

In its sample, this clonotype was seen a few times. This sequence joins TRBV11-1 and TRBJ1-1, with TRBD1 identical over 9 bases. The CDR3 runs to 18 residues. V was clipped by 3 bases and J by 0 bases; unmatched bases: 11. The germline gives CDR1 SGHAT, CDR2 FQDESV (reference sequence). The CDR3, as DNA: TGTGCCAGCAGCTTTCTCCGGACAGGGGTTGGAATGAACACTGAAGCTTTCTTT. Residues: CASSFLRTGVGMNTEAFF.

This clonotype has at least ten counts. The junction and the germline gene differ at one end; a read error may be behind it. The rearrangement links TRBV5-1 to TRBJ2-3; no firm D call. The CDR3 length is 15 residues. Germline V CDR1 and CDR2: SGHRS, YFSETQ. The CDR3 is CASSLVTASTDTQYF. Written as DNA, the CDR3 is TGTGCCAGCAGCTTGGTTACGGCTAGCACAGATACGCAGTATTTT.

Only a few counts were recorded for this clonotype. The chain combines TRBV12-3 or TRBV12-4 with TRBJ1-1, with D perhaps TRBD1 (6 bases). CDR3 length equals 13 residues. Trimming pared 6 bases from V and 4 bases from J, leaving 12 bases between. The CDR3 DNA reads TGTGCCAGCAGCCCTACAGGGACCACTGAAGCTTTCTTT. Its protein is CASSPTGTTEAFF.

This clonotype occurred a few times. The rearrangement uses TRBV5-1 and TRBJ2-7; D possibly corresponds to TRBD2 (6 bases). CDR1 is SGHRS, CDR2 YFSETQ, per germline. The CDR3 sequence is 14 residues long. Trimming pared 3 bases from V and 2 bases from J, leaving 12 bases between. DNA of the CDR3: TGCGCCAGCAGCTCCCTGGGCGGGACCTACGAGCAGTACTTC. Its protein is CASSSLGGTYEQYF. Full variable domain (outside the CDR3, taken from reference TRBV5-1 and TRBJ2-7): KAGVTQTPRYLIKTRGQQVTLSCSPISGHRSVSWYQQTPGQGLQFLFEYFSETQRNKGNFPGRFSGRQFSNSRSEMNVSTLELGDSALYLCASSSLGGTYEQYFGPGTRLTVT.

The chain uses TRBV5-4 and TRBJ1-2, with D unclear. The CDR3 has 14 residues. Trimming cost V 0 bases and J 5 bases, with 11 bases left between them. Germline lookup yields CDR1 SGHNT and CDR2 YYREEE (reference sequence). The CDR3 nucleotides read TGTGCCAGCAGCTTGGGGGGAATTGCTTATGGCTACACCTTC. Its protein is CASSLGGIAYGYTF. The full variable domain, rest sourced from reference TRBV5-4 and TRBJ1-2, is ETGVTQSPTHLIKTRGQQVTLRCSSQSGHNTVSWYQQALGQGPQFIFQYYREEENGRGNFPPRFSGLQFPNYSSELNVNALELDDSALYLCASSLGGIAYGYTFGSGTRLTVV.

This clonotype was recorded a few times. The chain combines TRBV5-1 with TRBJ2-2; maybe TRBD1 (5 bases). With 4 bases removed from V and 6 bases from J, the gap between germline ends came to 19 bases. Germline CDR1 is SGHRS and CDR2 is YFSETQ. CDR3 size: 16 residues. The CDR3 region has the DNA TGCGCCAGCAGCCGTCGACCCAGGGTAGGGTCCGGGGAGCTGTTTTTT. It encodes CASSRRPRVGSGELFF.

This clonotype showed up many times. The rearrangement links TRBV6-5 to TRBJ2-1; D is unclear. The germline gives CDR1 MNHEY, CDR2 SVGAGI. V was trimmed by 0 bases and J by 9 bases, leaving 12 bases between them. The CDR3 runs 14 residues. The CDR3 DNA follows: TGTGCCAGCAGTTACTCTTCCGGGTTGAGTGAGCAGTTCTTC. This encodes CASSYSSGLSEQFF.

The gene calls are TRBV7-8 and TRBJ2-2, with D uncertain. Trimming took off 6 bases at V and 6 bases at J, with 8 bases between the two ends. Germline V gives CDR1 SGHVS, CDR2 FQNEAQ. The CDR3 runs 12 residues. The CDR3: CASSVFPGELFF. The DNA of the CDR3 is TGTGCCAGCAGTGTCTTCCCCGGGGAGCTGTTTTTT.